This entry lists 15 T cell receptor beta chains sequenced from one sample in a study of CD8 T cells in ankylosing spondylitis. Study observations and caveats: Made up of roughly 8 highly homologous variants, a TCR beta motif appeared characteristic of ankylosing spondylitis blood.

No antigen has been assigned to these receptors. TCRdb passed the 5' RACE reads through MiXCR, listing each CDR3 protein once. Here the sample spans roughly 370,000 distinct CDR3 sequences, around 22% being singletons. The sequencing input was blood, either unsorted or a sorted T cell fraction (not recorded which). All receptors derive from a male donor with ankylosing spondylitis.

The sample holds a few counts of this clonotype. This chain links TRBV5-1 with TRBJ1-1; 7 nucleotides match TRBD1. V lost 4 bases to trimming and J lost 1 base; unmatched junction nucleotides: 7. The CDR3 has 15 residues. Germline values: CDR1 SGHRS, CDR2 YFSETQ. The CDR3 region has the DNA TGCGCCAGCAGCCACGACAGGGCGAAGAACACTGAAGCTTTCTTT. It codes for CASSHDRAKNTEAFF.

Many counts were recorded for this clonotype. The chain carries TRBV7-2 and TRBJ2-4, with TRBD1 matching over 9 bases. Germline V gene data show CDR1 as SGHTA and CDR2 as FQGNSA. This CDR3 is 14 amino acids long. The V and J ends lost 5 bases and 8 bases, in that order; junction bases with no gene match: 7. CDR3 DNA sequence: TGTGCCAGCAGCACCGGGACAGGGAGCGACATTCAGTACTTC. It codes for CASSTGTGSDIQYF.

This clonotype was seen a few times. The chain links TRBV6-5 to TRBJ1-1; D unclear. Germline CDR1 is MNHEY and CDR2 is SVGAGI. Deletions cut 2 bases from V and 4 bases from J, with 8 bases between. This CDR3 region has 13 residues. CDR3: CASSYRGFTEAFF. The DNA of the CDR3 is TGTGCCAGCAGTTACCGTGGGTTCACTGAAGCTTTCTTT.

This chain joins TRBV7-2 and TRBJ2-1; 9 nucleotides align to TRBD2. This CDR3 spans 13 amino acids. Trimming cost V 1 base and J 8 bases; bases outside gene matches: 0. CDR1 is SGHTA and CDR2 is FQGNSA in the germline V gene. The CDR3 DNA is TGTGCCAGCAGCTTAGGCGGGAGGGATGAGCAGTTCTTC. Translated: CASSLGGRDEQFF.

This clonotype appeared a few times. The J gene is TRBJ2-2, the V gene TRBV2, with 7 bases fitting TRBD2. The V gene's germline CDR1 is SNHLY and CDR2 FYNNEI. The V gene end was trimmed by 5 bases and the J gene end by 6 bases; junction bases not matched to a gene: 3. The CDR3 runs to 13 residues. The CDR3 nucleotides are TGTGCCAGCAGTCGGGAGGACCCCGGGGAGCTGTTTTTT. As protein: CASSREDPGELFF.

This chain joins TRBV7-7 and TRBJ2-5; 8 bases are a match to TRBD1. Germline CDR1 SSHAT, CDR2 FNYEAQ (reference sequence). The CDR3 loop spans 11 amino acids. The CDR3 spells CARTGQETQYF. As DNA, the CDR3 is TGTGCTAGGACAGGGCAAGAGACCCAGTACTTC.

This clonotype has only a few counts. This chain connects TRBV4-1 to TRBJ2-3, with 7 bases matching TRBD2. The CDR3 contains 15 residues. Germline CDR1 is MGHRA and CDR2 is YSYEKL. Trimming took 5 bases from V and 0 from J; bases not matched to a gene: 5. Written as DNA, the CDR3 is TGCGCCAGCAGCGAAATTAGCGGGAGCACAGATACGCAGTATTTT. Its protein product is CASSEISGSTDTQYF.

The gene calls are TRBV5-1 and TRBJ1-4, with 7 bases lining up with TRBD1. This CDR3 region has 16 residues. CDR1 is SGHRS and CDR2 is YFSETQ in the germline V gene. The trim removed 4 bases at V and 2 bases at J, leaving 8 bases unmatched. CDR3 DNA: TGCGCCAGCAGCCTAGGACAGGCTTGGACTAATGAAAAACTGTTTTTT. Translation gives CASSLGQAWTNEKLFF.

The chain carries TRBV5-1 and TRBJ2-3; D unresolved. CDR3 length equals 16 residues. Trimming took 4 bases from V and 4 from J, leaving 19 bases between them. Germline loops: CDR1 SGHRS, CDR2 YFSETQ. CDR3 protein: CASSAATAPAADTQYF. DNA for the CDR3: TGCGCCAGCAGCGCGGCGACTGCCCCCGCAGCAGATACGCAGTATTTT.

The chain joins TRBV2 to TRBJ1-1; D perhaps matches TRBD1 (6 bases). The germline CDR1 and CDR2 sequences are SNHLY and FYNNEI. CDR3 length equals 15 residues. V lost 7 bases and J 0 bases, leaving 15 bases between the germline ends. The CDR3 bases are TGTGCCAGCATGGTCGGGGCAGGGGTGAACACTGAAGCTTTCTTT. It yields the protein CASMVGAGVNTEAFF.

The CDR3 is CASSSPTSGGDNEQFF. CDR3 nucleotides: TGTGCCAGCAGTTCACCGACTAGCGGCGGCGACAATGAGCAGTTCTTC. V is TRBV6-5 and J is TRBJ2-1; 9 nucleotides align to TRBD2. There are 16 residues in the CDR3. V lost 4 bases and J lost 5; bases outside the gene matches: 9. Germline V gives CDR1 MNHEY, CDR2 SVGAGI.

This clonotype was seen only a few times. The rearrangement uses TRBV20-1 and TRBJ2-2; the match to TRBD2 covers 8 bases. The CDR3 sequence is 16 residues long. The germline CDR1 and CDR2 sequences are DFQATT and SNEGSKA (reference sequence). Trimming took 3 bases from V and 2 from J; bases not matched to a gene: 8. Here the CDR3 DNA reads TGCAGTGCTAGGCCCCCTACTAGCGGAAACACCGGGGAGCTGTTTTTT. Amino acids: CSARPPTSGNTGELFF.

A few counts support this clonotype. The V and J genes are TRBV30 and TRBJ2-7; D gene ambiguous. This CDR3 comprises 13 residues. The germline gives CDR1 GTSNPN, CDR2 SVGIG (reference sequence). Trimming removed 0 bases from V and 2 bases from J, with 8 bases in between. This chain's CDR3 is CAWSVALAYEQYF. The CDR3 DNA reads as TGTGCCTGGAGTGTTGCATTAGCCTACGAGCAGTACTTC.

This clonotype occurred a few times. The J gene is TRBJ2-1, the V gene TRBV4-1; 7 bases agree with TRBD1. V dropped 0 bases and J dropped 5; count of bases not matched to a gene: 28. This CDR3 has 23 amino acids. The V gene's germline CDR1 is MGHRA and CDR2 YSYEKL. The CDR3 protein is CASSQDIGQGEVMSLRSNNEQFF. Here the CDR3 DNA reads TGCGCCAGCAGCCAAGATATAGGGCAGGGGGAAGTCATGAGTTTGAGGAGCAACAATGAGCAGTTCTTC.

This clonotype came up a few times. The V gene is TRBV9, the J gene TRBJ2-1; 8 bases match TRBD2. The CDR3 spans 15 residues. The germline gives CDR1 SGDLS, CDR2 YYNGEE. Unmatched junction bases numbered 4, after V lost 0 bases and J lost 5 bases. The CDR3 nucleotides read TGTGCCAGCAGCGTAGTTAGCGGGATCAACAATGAGCAGTTCTTC. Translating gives CASSVVSGINNEQFF.